The TCR beta chain described here comes from a study of T cells in Graves' hyperthyroidism and ophthalmopathy. In germline, CDR1 is MNHNS, CDR2 SASEGT. This CDR3 contains 18 residues. V was cut by 7 bases and J by 3 bases, with 22 bases left in between. Amplification of TCR beta CDR3 regions was performed using RNA transcripts as template. Using the HTBI primer set, a first-round RT-PCR was run on the TCR CDR3. TCRdb passed the multiplex PCR reads through MiXCR, listing each CDR3 protein once. The data show hundreds of thousands of distinct CDR3 sequences, roughly 15% seen once. In this sample, this clonotype turned up many times.

The TCR comes from a woman between 18 and 29 years old with Graves' hyperthyroidism. The sequenced sample was blood. V and J are TRBV6-1 and TRBJ2-6; weak D call: TRBD1 (6 bases). This CDR3 reads CASTRGWSLSDGANVLTF. CDR3 nucleotide sequence: TGTGCCAGCACCAGGGGTTGGAGCCTCTCGGATGGGGCCAACGTCCTGACTTTC.